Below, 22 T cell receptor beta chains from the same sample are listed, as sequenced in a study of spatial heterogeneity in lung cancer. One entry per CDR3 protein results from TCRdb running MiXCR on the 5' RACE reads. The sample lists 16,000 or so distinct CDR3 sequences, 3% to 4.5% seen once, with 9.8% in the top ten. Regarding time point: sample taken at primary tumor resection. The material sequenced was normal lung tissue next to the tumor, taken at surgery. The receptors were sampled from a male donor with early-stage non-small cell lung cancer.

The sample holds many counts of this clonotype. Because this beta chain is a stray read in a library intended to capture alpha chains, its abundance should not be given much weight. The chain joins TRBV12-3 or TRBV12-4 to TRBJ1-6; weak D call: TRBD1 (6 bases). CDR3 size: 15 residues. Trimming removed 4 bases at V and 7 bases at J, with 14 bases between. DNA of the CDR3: TGTGCCAGCAGTTCTGGGGACAAAAAGAATTCACCCCTCCACTTT. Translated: CASSSGDKKNSPLHF.

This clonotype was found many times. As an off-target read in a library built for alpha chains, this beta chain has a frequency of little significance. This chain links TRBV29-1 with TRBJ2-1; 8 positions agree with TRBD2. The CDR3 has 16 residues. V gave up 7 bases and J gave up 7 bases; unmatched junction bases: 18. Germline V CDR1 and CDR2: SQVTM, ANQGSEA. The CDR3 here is CSASLRTGGPGNEQFF. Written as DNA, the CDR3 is TGCAGCGCGAGTTTGAGAACGGGAGGGCCAGGGAATGAGCAGTTCTTC.

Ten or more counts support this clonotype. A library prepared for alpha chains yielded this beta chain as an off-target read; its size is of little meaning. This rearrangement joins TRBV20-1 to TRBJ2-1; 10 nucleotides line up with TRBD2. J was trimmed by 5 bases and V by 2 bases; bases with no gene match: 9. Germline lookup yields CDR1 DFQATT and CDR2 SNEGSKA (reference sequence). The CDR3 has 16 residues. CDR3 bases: TGCAGTGCTAGATTTCCGGGGCTAGCGGGAGACAATGAGCAGTTCTTC. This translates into CSARFPGLAGDNEQFF.

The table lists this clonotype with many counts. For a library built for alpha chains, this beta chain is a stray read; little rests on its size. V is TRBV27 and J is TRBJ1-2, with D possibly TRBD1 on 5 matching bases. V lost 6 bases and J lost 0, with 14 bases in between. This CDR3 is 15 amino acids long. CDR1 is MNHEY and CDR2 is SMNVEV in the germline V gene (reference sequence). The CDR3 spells CASRQAGISNYGYTF. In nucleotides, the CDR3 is TGTGCCAGCAGACAAGCAGGGATTTCTAACTATGGCTACACCTTC.

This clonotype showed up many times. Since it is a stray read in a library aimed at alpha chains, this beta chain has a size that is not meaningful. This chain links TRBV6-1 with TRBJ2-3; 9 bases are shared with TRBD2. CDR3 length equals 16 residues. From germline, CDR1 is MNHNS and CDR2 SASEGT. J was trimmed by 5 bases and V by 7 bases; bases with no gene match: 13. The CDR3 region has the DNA TGTGCCAGCACTCCGACGGTAGCGGGAGTTGTAGATACGCAGTATTTT. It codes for CASTPTVAGVVDTQYF.

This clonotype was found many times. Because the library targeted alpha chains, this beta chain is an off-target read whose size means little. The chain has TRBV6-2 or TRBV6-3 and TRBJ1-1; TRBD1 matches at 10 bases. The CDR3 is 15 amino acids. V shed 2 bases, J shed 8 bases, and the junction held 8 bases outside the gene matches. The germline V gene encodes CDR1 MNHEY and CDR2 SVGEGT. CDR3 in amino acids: CASSYLRTGGSEAFF. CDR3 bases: TGTGCCAGCAGTTACCTCCGGACAGGGGGTTCCGAAGCTTTCTTT.

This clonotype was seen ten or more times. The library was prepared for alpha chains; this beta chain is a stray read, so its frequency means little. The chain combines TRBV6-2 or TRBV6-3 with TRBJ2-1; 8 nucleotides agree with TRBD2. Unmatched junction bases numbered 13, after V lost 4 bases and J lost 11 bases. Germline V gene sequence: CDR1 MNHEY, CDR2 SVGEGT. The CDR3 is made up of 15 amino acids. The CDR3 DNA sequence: TGTGCCAGCAGTTTCGTGCCTAGCGGGCCCATTAAGCAGTTCTTC. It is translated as CASSFVPSGPIKQFF.

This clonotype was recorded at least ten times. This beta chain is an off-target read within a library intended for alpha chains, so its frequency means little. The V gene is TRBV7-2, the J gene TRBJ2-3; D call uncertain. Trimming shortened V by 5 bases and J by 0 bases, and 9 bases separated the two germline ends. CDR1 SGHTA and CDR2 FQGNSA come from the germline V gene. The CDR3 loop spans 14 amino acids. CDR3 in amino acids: CASSTSTSTDTQYF. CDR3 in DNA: TGTGCCAGCAGCACCTCCACAAGCACAGATACGCAGTATTTT.

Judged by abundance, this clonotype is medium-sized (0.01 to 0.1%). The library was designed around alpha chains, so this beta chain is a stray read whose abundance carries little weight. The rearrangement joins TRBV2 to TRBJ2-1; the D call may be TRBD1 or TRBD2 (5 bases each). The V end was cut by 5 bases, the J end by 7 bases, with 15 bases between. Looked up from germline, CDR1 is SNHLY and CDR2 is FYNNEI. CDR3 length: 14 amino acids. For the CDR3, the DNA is TGTGCCAGCAGTACGACCGGGACCATGAATGAGCAGTTCTTC. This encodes CASSTTGTMNEQFF. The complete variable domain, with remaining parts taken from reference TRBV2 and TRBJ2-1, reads EPEVTQTPSHQVTQMGQEVILRCVPISNHLYFYWYRQILGQKVEFLVSFYNNEISEKSEIFDDQFSVERPDGSNFTLKIRSTKLEDSAMYFCASSTTGTMNEQFFGPGTRLTVL.

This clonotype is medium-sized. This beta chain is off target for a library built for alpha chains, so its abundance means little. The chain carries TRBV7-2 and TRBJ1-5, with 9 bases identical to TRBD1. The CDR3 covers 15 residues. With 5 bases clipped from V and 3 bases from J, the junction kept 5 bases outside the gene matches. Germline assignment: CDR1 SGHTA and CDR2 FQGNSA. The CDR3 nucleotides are TGTGCCAGCAGCCGATGGACAGGGGTCAATCAGCCCCAGCATTTT. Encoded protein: CASSRWTGVNQPQHF.

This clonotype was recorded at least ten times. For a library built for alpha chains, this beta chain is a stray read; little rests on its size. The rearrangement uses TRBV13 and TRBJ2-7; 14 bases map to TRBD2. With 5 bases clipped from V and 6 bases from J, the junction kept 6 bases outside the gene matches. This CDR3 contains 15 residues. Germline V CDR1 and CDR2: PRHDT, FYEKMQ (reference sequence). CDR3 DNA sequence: TGTGCCAGCAGCCAGGGACTAGCGGGAGTAACCGAGCAGTACTTC. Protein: CASSQGLAGVTEQYF.

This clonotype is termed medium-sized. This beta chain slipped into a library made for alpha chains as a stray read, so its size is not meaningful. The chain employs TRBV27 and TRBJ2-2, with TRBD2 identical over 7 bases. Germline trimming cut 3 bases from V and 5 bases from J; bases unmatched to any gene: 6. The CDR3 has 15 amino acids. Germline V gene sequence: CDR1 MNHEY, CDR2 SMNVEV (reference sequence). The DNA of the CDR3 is TGTGCCAGCAGTTTGGCTAGCGGTTCTACCGGGGAGCTGTTTTTT. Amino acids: CASSLASGSTGELFF.

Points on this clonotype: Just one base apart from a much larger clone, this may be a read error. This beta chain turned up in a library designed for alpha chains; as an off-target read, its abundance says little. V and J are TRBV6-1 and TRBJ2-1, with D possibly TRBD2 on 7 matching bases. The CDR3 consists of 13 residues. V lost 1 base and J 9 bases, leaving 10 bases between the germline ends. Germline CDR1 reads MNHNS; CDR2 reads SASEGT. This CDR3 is CASSEGGGGEQFF. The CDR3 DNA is TGTGCCAGCAGTGAAGGGGGGGGCGGTGAGCAGTTCTTC.

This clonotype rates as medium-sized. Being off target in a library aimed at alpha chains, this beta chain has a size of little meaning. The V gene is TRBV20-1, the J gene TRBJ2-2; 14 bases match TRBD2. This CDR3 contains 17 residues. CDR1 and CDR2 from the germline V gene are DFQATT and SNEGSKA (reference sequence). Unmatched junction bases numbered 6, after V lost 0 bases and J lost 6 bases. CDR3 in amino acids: CSARDFGTSGSSGELFF. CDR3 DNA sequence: TGCAGTGCTAGAGATTTCGGGACTAGCGGGAGTTCCGGGGAGCTGTTTTTT.

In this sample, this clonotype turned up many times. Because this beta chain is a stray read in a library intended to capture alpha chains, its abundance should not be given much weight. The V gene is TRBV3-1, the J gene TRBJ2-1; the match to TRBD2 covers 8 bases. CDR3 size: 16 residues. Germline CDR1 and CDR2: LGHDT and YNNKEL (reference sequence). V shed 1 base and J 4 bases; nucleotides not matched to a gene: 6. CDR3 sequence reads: CASSQGQLAAYNEQFF. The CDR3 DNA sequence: TGTGCCAGCAGCCAAGGTCAACTAGCGGCTTACAATGAGCAGTTCTTC.

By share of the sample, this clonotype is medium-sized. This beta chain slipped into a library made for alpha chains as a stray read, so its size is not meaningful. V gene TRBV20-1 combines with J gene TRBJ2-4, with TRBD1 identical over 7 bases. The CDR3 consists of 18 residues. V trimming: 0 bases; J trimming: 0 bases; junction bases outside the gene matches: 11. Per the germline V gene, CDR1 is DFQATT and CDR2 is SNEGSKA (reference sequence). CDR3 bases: TGCAGTGCTAGAGACCGGGACAGTCGGGCTCTAGCCAAAAACATTCAGTACTTC. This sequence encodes CSARDRDSRALAKNIQYF.

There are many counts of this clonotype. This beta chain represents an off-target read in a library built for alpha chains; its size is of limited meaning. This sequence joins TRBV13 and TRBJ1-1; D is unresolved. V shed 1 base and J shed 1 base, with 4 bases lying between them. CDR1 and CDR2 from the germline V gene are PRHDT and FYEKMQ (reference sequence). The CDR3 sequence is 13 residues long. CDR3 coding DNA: TGTGCCAGCAGCTTAGAACCGAACACTGAAGCTTTCTTT. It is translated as CASSLEPNTEAFF.

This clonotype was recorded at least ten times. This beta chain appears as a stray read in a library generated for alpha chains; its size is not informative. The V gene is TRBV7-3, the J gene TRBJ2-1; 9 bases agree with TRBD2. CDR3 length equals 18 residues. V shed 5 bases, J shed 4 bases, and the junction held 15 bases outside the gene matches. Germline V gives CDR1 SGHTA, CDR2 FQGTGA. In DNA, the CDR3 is TGTGCCAGCAGCCGCTCCCCCGTGACTAGCGGAATATACAATGAGCAGTTCTTC. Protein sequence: CASSRSPVTSGIYNEQFF.

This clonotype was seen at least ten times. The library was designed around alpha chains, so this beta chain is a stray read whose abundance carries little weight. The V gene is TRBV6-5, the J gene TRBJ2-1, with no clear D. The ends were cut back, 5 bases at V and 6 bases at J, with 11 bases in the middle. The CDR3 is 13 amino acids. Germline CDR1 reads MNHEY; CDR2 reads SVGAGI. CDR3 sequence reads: CASSPLRSNEQFF. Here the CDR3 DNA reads TGTGCCAGCAGTCCCCTCCGGAGCAATGAGCAGTTCTTC.

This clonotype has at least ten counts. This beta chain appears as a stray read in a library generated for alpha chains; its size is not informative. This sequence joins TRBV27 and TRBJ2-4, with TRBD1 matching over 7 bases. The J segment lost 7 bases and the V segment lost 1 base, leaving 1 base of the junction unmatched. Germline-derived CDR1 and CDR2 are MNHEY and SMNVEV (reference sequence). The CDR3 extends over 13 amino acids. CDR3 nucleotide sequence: TGTGCCAGCAGTTTATTACAGGGGAACATTCAGTACTTC. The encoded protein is CASSLLQGNIQYF.

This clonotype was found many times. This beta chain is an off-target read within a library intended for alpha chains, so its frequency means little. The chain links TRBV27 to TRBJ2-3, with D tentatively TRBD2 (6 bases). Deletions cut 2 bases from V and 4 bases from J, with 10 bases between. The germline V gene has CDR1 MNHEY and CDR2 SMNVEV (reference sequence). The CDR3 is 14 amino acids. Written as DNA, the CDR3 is TGTGCCAGCAGTTTACGGGAGAAGGCAGATACGCAGTATTTT. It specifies CASSLREKADTQYF.

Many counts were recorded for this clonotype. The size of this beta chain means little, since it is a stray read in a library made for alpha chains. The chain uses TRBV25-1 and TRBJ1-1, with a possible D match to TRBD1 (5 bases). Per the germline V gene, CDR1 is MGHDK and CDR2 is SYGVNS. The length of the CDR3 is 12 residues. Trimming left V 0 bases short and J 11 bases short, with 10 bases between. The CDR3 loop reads CASSEYGGPAFF. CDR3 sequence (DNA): TGTGCCAGCAGTGAATATGGGGGTCCGGCTTTCTTT.